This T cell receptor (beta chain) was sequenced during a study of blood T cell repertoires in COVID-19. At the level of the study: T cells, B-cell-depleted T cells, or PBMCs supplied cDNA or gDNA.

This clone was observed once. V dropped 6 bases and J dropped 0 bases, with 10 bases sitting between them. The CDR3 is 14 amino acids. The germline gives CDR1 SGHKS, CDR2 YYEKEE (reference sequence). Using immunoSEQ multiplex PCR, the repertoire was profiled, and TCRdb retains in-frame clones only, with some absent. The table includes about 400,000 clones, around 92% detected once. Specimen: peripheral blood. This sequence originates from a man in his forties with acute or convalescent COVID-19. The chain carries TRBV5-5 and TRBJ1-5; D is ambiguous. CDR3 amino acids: CASTTGNSNQPQHF. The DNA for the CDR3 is TGTGCCAGCACCACCGGGAATAGCAATCAGCCCCAGCATTTT.